This TCR beta chain emerged from a study of cytomegalovirus exposure and HLA in healthy donors. Overall study results and limits: Cytomegalovirus-associated TCR beta chains were listed, numbering some 170.

A multiplex PCR was run with 60 Vbeta primers and 13 Jbeta primers. This table comes from immunoSEQ multiplex PCR, and its TCRdb copy is limited to in-frame clones, with some not included. The profile shows approximately 170,000 clones, approximately 78% of them singletons. Germline V gene lookup returns CDR1 SGHTA and CDR2 FQGNSA. This CDR3 has 16 residues. The junction had 8 bases not matched to a gene; V was cut back by 5 bases and J by 2 bases. On this clone itself: Its specificity is unknown.

This clonotype was sampled from a male donor in good health and CMV-seronegative. V usage is TRBV7-2 and J usage is TRBJ2-5; 10 bases match TRBD2. Sequencing was carried out using PBMCs. The CDR3 sequence: CASSEALAGTQETQYF. In nucleotides, the CDR3 is TGTGCCAGCAGCGAAGCACTAGCGGGGACTCAAGAGACCCAGTACTTC.